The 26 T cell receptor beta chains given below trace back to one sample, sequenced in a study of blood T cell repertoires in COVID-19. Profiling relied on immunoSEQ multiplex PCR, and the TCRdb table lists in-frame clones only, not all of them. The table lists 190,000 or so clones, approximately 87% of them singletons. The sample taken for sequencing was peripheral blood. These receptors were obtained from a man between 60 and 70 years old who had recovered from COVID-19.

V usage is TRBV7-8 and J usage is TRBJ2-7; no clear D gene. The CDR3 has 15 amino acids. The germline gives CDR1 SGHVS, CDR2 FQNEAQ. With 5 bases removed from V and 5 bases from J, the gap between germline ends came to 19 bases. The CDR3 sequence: CASSTSLRPQDEQYF. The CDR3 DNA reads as TGTGCCAGCAGCACCAGTCTGCGCCCTCAGGACGAGCAGTACTTC.

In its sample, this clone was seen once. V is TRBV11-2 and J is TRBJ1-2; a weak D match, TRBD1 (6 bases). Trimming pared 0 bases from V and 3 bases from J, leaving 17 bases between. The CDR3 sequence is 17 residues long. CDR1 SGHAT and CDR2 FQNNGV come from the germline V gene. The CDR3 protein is CASSLEGQLFFDYGYTF. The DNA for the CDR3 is TGTGCCAGCAGCTTAGAAGGACAGCTATTTTTTGACTATGGCTACACCTTC.

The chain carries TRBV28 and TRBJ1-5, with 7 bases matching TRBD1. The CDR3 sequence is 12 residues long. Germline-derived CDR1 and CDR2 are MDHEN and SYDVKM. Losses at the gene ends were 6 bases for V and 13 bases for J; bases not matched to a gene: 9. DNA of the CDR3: TGTGCCAGCAGGCCCGCGGGACAGAGACAGCATTTT. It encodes CASRPAGQRQHF. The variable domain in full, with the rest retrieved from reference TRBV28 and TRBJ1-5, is DVKVTQSSRYLVKRTGEKVFLECVQDMDHENMFWYRQDPGLGLRLIYFSYDVKMKEKGDIPEGYSVSREKKERFSLILESASTNQTSMYLCASRPAGQRQHFGDGTRLSIL.

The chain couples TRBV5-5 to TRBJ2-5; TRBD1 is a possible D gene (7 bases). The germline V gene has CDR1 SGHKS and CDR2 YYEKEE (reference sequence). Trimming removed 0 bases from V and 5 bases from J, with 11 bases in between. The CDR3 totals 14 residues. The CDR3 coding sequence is TGTGCCAGCAGCTTGGGCAGGGGGGCCGAGACCCAGTACTTC. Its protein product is CASSLGRGAETQYF.

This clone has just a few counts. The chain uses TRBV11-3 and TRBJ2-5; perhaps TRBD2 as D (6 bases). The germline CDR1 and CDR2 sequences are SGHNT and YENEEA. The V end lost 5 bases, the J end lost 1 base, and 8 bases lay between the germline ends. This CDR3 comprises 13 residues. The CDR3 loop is CASSRTIQETQYF. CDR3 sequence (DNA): TGTGCCAGCAGCCGGACTATCCAAGAGACCCAGTACTTC.

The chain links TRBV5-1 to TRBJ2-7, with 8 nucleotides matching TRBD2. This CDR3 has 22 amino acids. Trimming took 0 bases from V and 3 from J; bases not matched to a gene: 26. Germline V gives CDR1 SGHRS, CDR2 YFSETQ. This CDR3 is CASSLVSRPGKVGKAGVYEQYF. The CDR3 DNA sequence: TGCGCCAGCAGCTTGGTCTCACGGCCAGGGAAGGTGGGTAAAGCGGGAGTCTACGAGCAGTACTTC. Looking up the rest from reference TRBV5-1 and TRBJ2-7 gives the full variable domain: KAGVTQTPRYLIKTRGQQVTLSCSPISGHRSVSWYQQTPGQGLQFLFEYFSETQRNKGNFPGRFSGRQFSNSRSEMNVSTLELGDSALYLCASSLVSRPGKVGKAGVYEQYFGPGTRLTVT.

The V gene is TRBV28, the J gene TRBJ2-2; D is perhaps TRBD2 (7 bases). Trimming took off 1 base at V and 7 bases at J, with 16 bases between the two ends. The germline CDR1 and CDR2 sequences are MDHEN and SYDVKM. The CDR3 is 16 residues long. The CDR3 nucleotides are TGTGCCAGCAGTTTATCTTTCCGGGGGGCGGGCGGGGAGCTGTTTTTT. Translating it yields CASSLSFRGAGGELFF.

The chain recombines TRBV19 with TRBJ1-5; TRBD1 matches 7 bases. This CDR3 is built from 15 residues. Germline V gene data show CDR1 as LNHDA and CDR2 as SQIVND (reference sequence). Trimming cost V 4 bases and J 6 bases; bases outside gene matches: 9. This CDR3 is CASSTGTVIFQPQHF. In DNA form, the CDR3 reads TGTGCCAGTAGTACCGGGACAGTTATATTTCAGCCCCAGCATTTT.

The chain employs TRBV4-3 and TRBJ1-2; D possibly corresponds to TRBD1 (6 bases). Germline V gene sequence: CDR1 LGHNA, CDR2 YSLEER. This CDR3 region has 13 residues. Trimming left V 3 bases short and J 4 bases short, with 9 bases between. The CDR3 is CASSHDRTYGYTF. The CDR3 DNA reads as TGCGCCAGCAGCCACGACAGGACCTATGGCTACACCTTC.

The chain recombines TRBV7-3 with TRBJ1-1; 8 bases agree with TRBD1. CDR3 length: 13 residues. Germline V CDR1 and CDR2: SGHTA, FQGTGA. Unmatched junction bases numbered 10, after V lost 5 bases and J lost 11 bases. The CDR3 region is CASSPNRGVGAFF. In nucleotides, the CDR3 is TGTGCCAGCAGCCCGAACAGGGGGGTAGGGGCTTTCTTT.

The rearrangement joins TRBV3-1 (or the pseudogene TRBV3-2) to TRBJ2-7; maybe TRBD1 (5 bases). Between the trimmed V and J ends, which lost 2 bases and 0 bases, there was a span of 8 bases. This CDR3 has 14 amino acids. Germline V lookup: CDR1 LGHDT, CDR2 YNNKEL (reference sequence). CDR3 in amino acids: CASSQYRSSYEQYF. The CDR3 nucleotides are TGTGCCAGCAGCCAATACAGGAGCTCCTACGAGCAGTACTTC.

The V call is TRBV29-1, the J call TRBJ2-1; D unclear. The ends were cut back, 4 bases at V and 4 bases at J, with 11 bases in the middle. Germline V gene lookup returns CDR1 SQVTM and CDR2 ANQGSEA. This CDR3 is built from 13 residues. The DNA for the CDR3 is TGCAGCGTTGGGGCAGGTTCTTACAATGAGCAGTTCTTC. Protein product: CSVGAGSYNEQFF.

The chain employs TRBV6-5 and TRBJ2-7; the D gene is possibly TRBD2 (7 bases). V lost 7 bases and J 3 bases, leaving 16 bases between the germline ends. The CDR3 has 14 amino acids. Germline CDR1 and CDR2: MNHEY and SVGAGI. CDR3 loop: CASTTRGRLYEQYF. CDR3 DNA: TGTGCCAGCACCACGCGGGGGCGCCTCTACGAGCAGTACTTC.

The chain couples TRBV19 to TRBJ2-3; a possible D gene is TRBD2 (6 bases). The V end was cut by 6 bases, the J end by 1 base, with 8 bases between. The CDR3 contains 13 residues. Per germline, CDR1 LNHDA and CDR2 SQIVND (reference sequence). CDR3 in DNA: TGTGCCAGTAGGTGGGGGGGCACAGATACGCAGTATTTT. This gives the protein CASRWGGTDTQYF.

The CDR3 here is CASSFTTGSEAFF. Written as DNA, the CDR3 is TGTGCCAGCAGTTTTACGACAGGGTCTGAAGCTTTCTTT. The gene calls are TRBV12-3 or TRBV12-4 and TRBJ1-1; 7 bases fit TRBD1. V was pared by 3 bases and J by 6 bases, with 4 bases of the junction left unmatched. The CDR3 extends over 13 amino acids.

The CDR3 is CASTGQRSSYEQYF. DNA for the CDR3: TGTGCCAGCACGGGACAGAGGAGCTCCTACGAGCAGTACTTC. The chain employs TRBV6-6 and TRBJ2-7; 7 bases agree with TRBD1. V gave up 7 bases and J gave up 0 bases; unmatched junction bases: 6. The CDR3 contains 14 residues. Germline V gene data show CDR1 as MNHNY and CDR2 as SVGAGI (reference sequence).

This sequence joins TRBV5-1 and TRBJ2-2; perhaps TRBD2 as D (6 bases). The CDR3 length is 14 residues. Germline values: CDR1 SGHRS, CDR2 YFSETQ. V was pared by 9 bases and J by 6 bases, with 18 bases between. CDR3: CATTLSSVPGELFF. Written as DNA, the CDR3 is TGCGCCACCACCTTGTCTAGCGTCCCCGGGGAGCTGTTTTTT.

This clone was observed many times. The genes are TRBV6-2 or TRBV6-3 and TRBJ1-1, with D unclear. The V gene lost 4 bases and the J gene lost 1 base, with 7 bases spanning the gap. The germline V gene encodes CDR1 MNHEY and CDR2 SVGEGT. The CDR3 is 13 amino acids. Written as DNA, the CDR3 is TGTGCCAGCAGTTCCCGGGAGAACACTGAAGCTTTCTTT. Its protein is CASSSRENTEAFF.

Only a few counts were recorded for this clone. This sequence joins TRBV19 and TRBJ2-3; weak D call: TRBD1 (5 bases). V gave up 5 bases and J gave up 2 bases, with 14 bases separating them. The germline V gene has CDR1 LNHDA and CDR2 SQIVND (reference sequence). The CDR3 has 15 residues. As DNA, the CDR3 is TGTGCCAGTAGTGACCGGTGGACACCCACAGATACGCAGTATTTT. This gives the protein CASSDRWTPTDTQYF.

The CDR3 here is CASSHGRDRGLGSNQPQHF. The CDR3 coding sequence is TGTGCCAGCAGCCACGGCCGGGACAGGGGGCTCGGGAGCAATCAGCCCCAGCATTTT. The V and J genes are TRBV3-1 (or the pseudogene TRBV3-2) and TRBJ1-5, with TRBD1 identical over 12 bases. Germline V gene data show CDR1 as LGHDT and CDR2 as YNNKEL (reference sequence). The CDR3 has 19 residues. The V segment lost 3 bases and the J segment 1 base; nucleotides outside the gene matches: 10.

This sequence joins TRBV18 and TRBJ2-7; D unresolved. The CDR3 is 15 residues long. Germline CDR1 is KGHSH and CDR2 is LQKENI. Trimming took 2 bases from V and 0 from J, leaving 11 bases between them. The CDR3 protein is CASSPDTSSSYEQYF. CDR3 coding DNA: TGTGCCAGCTCACCAGACACCTCCAGCTCCTACGAGCAGTACTTC.

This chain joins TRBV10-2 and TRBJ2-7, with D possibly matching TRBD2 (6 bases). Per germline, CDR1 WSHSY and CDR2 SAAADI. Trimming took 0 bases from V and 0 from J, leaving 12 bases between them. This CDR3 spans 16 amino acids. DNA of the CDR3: TGCGCCAGCAGTGAGTCTGGCCTGGGGGGCTCCTACGAGCAGTACTTC. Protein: CASSESGLGGSYEQYF.

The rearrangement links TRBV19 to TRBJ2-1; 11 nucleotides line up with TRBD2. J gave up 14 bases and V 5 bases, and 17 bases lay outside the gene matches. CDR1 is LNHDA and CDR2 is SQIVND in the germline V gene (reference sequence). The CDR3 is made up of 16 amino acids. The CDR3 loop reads CASSALGTSGSALEFF. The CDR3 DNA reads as TGTGCCAGTAGTGCCCTGGGGACTAGCGGATCCGCATTAGAGTTCTTC.

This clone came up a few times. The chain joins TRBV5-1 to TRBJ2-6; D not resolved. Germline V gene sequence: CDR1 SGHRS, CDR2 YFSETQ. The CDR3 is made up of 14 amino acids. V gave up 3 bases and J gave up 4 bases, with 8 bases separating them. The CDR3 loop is CASSSWAGANVLTF. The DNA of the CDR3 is TGCGCCAGCAGCTCTTGGGCCGGGGCCAACGTCCTGACTTTC. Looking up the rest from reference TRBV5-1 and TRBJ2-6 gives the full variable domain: KAGVTQTPRYLIKTRGQQVTLSCSPISGHRSVSWYQQTPGQGLQFLFEYFSETQRNKGNFPGRFSGRQFSNSRSEMNVSTLELGDSALYLCASSSWAGANVLTFGAGSRLTVL.

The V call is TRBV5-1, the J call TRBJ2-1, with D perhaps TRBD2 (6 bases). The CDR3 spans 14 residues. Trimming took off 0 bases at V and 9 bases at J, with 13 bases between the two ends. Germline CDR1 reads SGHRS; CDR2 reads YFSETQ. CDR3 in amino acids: CASSLALGGTEQFF. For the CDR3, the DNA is TGCGCCAGCAGCTTGGCCCTAGGAGGGACTGAGCAGTTCTTC.

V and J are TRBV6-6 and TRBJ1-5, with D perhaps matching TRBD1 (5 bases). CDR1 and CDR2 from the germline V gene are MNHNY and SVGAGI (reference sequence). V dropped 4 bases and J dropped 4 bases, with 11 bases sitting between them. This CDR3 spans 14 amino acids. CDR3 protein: CASSWGVINQPQHF. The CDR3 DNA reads TGTGCCAGCAGTTGGGGGGTTATTAATCAGCCCCAGCATTTT.